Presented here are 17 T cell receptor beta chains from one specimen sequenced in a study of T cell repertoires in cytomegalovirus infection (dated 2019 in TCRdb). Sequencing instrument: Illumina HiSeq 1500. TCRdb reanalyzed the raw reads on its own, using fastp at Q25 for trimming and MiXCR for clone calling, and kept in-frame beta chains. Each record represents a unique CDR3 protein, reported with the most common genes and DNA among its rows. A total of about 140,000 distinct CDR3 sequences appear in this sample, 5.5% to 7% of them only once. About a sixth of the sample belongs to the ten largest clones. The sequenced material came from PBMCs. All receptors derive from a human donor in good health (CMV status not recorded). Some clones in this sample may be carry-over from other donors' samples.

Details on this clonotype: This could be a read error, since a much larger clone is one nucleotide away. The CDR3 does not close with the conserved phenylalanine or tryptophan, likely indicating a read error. Here the CDR3 DNA reads TGCAGTGCCCCGCGGGATAATACACAAGAGACCCAGTACCTC. It encodes CSAPRDNTQETQYL. This chain connects TRBV20-1 to TRBJ2-5; TRBD2 is a possible D gene (6 bases). This CDR3 comprises 14 residues. CDR1 DFQATT and CDR2 SNEGSKA come from the germline V gene (reference sequence). V was pared by 6 bases and J by 2 bases, with 16 bases between.

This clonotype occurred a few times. The CDR3 sequence: CATMGFNSPLHF. The DNA of the CDR3 is TGTGCCACTATGGGGTTTAATTCACCCCTCCACTTT. The V gene is TRBV10-3, the J gene TRBJ1-6; D uncertain. CDR1 ENHRY and CDR2 SYGVKD come from the germline V gene. V dropped 10 bases and J dropped 6 bases, with 10 bases sitting between them. This CDR3 spans 12 amino acids.

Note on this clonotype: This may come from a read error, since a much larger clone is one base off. The CDR3 loop is CASSRDLNTKAFF. As DNA, the CDR3 is TGTGCCAGCAGCCGGGACTTGAACACTAAAGCTTTCTTT. This chain links TRBV7-3 with TRBJ1-1; weak D call: TRBD1 (5 bases). CDR1 SGHTA and CDR2 FQGTGA come from the germline V gene. This CDR3 spans 13 amino acids.

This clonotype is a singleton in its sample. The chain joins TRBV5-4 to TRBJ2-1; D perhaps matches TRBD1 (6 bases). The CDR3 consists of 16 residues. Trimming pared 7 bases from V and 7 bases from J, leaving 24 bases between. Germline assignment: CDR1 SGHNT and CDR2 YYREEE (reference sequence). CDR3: CASGARWGLEGNEQFF. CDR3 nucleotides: TGTGCCAGCGGGGCGAGGTGGGGGCTCGAGGGGAATGAGCAGTTCTTC. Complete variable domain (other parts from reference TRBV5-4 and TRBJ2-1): ETGVTQSPTHLIKTRGQQVTLRCSSQSGHNTVSWYQQALGQGPQFIFQYYREEENGRGNFPPRFSGLQFPNYSSELNVNALELDDSALYLCASGARWGLEGNEQFFGPGTRLTVL.

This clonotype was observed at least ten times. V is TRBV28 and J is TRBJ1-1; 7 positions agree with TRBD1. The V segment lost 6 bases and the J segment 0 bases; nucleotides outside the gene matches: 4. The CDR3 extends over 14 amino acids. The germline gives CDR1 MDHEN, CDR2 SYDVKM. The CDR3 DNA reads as TGTGCCAGCAGCCGGGGACAGATGAACACTGAAGCTTTCTTT. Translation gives CASSRGQMNTEAFF. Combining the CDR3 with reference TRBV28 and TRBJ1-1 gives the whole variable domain DVKVTQSSRYLVKRTGEKVFLECVQDMDHENMFWYRQDPGLGLRLIYFSYDVKMKEKGDIPEGYSVSREKKERFSLILESASTNQTSMYLCASSRGQMNTEAFFGQGTRLTVV.

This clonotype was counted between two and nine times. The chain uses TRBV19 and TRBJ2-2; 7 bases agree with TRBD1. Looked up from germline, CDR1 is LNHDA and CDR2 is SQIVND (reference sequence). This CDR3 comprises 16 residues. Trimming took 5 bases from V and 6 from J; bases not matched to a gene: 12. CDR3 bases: TGTGCCAGTAGTCGGGACAGACTACCCTACGCCGGGGAGCTGTTTTTT. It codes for CASSRDRLPYAGELFF.

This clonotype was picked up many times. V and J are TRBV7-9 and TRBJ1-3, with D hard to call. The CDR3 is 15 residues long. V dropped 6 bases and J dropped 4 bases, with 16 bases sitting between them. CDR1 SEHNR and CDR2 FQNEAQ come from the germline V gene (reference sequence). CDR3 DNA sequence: TGTGCCAGCAGACTGACCTCGGGCCCCGGAAACACCATATATTTT. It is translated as CASRLTSGPGNTIYF.

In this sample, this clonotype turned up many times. The chain's CDR3 is CASSLVYQETQYF. CDR3 DNA sequence: TGTGCCAGCAGCTTAGTGTACCAAGAGACCCAGTACTTC. The rearrangement links TRBV7-2 to TRBJ2-5; D remains ambiguous. CDR1 SGHTA and CDR2 FQGNSA come from the germline V gene. The CDR3 contains 13 residues. V dropped 1 base and J dropped 0 bases, with 3 bases sitting between them.

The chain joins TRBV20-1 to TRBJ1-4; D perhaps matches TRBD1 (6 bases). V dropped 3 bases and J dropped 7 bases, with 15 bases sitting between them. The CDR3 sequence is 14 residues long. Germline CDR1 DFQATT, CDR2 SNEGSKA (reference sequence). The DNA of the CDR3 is TGCAGTGCTAGGGTACAGGGAGGGGGTGAAAAACTGTTTTTT. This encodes CSARVQGGGEKLFF.

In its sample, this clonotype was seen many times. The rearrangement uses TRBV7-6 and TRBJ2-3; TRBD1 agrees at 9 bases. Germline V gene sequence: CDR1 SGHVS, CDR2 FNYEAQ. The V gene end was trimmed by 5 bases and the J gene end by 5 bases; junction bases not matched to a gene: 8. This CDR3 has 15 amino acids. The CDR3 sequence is CASSRLQGAKDTQYF. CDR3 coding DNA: TGTGCCAGCAGCCGTCTACAGGGGGCGAAAGATACGCAGTATTTT.

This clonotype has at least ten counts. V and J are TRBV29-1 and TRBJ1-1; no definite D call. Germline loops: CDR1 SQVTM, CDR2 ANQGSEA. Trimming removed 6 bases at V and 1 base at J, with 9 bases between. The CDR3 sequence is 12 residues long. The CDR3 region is CSVGRENTEAFF. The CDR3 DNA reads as TGCAGCGTAGGTCGGGAGAACACTGAAGCTTTCTTT.

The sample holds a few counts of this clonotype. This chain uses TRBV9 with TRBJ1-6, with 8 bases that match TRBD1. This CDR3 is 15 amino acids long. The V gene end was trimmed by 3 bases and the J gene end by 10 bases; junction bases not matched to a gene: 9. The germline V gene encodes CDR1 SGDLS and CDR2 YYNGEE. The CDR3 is CASSGQGAQGSPLHF. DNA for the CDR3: TGTGCCAGCAGCGGCCAGGGGGCTCAAGGGTCACCCCTCCACTTT.

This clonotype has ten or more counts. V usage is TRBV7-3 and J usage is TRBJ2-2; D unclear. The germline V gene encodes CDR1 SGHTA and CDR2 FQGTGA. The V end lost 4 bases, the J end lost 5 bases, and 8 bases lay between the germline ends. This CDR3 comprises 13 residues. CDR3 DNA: TGTGCCAGCAGCTGGACCCCTACCGGGGAGCTGTTTTTT. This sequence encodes CASSWTPTGELFF.

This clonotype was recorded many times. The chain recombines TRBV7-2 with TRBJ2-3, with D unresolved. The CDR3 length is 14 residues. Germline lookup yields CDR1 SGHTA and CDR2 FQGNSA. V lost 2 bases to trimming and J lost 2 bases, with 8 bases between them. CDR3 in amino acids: CASSLRTDTDTQYF. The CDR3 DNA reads TGTGCCAGCAGCTTAAGGACCGACACAGATACGCAGTATTTT.

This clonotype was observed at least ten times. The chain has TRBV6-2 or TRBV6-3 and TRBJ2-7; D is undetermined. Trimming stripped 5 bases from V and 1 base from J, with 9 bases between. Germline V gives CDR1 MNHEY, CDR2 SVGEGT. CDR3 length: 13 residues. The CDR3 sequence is CASSGDKSYEQYF. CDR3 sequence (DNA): TGTGCCAGCAGTGGTGACAAGTCCTACGAGCAGTACTTC.

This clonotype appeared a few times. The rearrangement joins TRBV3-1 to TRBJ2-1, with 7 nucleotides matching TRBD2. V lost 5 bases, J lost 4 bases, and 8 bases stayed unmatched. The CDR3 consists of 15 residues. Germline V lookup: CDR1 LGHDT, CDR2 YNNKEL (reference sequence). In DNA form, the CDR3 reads TGTGCCAGCAGCGACCTTACGGGGGGATACAATGAGCAGTTCTTC. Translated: CASSDLTGGYNEQFF.

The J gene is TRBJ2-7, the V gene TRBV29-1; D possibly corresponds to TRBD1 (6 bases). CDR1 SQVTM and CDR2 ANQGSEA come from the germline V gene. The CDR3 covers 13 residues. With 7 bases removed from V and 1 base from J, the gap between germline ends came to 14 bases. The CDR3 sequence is CSAQGIGSYEQYF. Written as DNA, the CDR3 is TGCAGCGCTCAGGGGATAGGGTCCTACGAGCAGTACTTC.